The 17 T cell receptor beta chains given below trace back to one sample, sequenced in a study of cytomegalovirus exposure and HLA in healthy donors. Both 60 Vbeta primers and 13 Jbeta primers went into the PCR. Libraries were prepared by immunoSEQ multiplex PCR; TCRdb keeps only in-frame clonotypes and omits some of them. The sample consists of approximately 150,000 clones, roughly 84% of them appearing once. Sample: PBMCs. The receptors originated from a man under 40 in good health and CMV-seronegative.

The chain couples TRBV4-2 to TRBJ2-3; 11 bases map to TRBD2. Germline CDR1 and CDR2: LGHNA and YNFKEQ. The ends lost 0 bases at V and 1 base at J; junction bases unmatched: 12. The CDR3 consists of 20 residues. Written as DNA, the CDR3 is TGTGCCAGCAGCCAAGAAGGTCCAGGCCTAGCGGGAGGTTGCACAGATACGCAGTATTTT. Its protein product is CASSQEGPGLAGGCTDTQYF.

The rearrangement links TRBV7-9 to TRBJ2-3; a weak D match, TRBD2 (5 bases). In germline, CDR1 is SEHNR, CDR2 FQNEAQ (reference sequence). V shed 5 bases and J shed 5 bases, with 8 bases lying between them. The CDR3 length is 12 residues. The CDR3 bases are TGTGCCAGCAGCGTCAGCGGAGATACGCAGTATTTT. Its protein product is CASSVSGDTQYF.

The genes are TRBV6-5 and TRBJ2-7, with 9 bases aligning to TRBD1. Germline CDR1 is MNHEY and CDR2 is SVGAGI. After removal of 4 bases from V and 5 bases from J, the junction contained 6 bases not matched to a gene. The CDR3 covers 14 residues. The CDR3 here is CASSSRTGANEQYF. The CDR3 region has the DNA TGTGCCAGCAGTTCCCGGACAGGGGCCAACGAGCAGTACTTC.

This chain uses TRBV9 with TRBJ2-7; 10 nucleotides line up with TRBD1. Germline CDR1 is SGDLS and CDR2 is YYNGEE. Trimming removed 7 bases from V and 5 bases from J; junction bases left unmatched: 9. The CDR3 spans 14 residues. The CDR3 DNA reads as TGTGCCAGCTCGGGTGGACAGGGGGACAACGAGCAGTACTTC. As protein: CASSGGQGDNEQYF.

The V call is TRBV27, the J call TRBJ2-3; TRBD2 agrees at 7 bases. CDR1 and CDR2 (germline): MNHEY, SMNVEV (reference sequence). V lost 3 bases to trimming and J lost 3 bases; unmatched junction nucleotides: 6. The CDR3 runs 15 residues. The CDR3 coding sequence is TGTGCCAGCAGTTTTACGGCTAGCGGTACAGATACGCAGTATTTT. Residues: CASSFTASGTDTQYF.

In the case of this clone: One junction end disagrees with the germline gene, perhaps due to a read error. The chain recombines TRBV7-9 with TRBJ1-2; the D is unclear. Germline V gives CDR1 SEHNR, CDR2 FQNEAQ (reference sequence). CDR3 length: 16 residues. CDR3 residues: CSSSLVEVRILYGYTF. The DNA for the CDR3 is TGTTCCAGCAGCTTAGTGGAGGTCCGGATACTTTATGGCTACACCTTC.

The chain employs TRBV25-1 and TRBJ2-1, with 9 bases lining up with TRBD2. J was trimmed by 1 base and V by 7 bases; bases with no gene match: 2. The CDR3 runs 14 residues. Germline-derived CDR1 and CDR2 are MGHDK and SYGVNS. CDR3 in DNA: TGTGCCAGCACCCTAGCGGGATCCTACAATGAGCAGTTCTTC. Its protein product is CASTLAGSYNEQFF.

The V call is TRBV27, the J call TRBJ2-7; weak D call: TRBD1 (5 bases). This CDR3 contains 14 residues. Trimming removed 3 bases at V and 0 bases at J, with 9 bases between. Germline V gene lookup returns CDR1 MNHEY and CDR2 SMNVEV (reference sequence). The CDR3 protein is CASSFKGASYEQYF. The CDR3 coding sequence is TGTGCCAGCAGTTTTAAAGGGGCCTCCTACGAGCAGTACTTC.

The V and J genes are TRBV5-5 and TRBJ2-7; 7 bases map to TRBD1. After removal of 1 base from V and 3 bases from J, the junction contained 7 bases not matched to a gene. The length of the CDR3 is 15 residues. Germline V gene sequence: CDR1 SGHKS, CDR2 YYEKEE (reference sequence). Written as DNA, the CDR3 is TGTGCCAGCAGCTTGATTATGGACAGGAACTACGAGCAGTACTTC. This encodes CASSLIMDRNYEQYF.

V usage is TRBV11-2 and J usage is TRBJ2-3, with no clear D. Germline assignment: CDR1 SGHAT and CDR2 FQNNGV. The V end lost 1 base, the J end lost 4 bases, and 12 bases lay between the germline ends. The length of the CDR3 is 15 residues. CDR3 nucleotides: TGTGCCAGCAGCTTAGGTGATAGAGGAGCAGATACGCAGTATTTT. Its protein product is CASSLGDRGADTQYF.

There are a few counts of this clone. The J gene is TRBJ1-5, the V gene TRBV6-5, with a possible D match to TRBD1 (6 bases). Germline lookup yields CDR1 MNHEY and CDR2 SVGAGI. This CDR3 spans 15 amino acids. V was cut by 5 bases and J by 1 base, with 12 bases left in between. CDR3 in amino acids: CASSIGGGSNQPQHF. The CDR3 region has the DNA TGTGCCAGCAGTATAGGGGGTGGCAGCAATCAGCCCCAGCATTTT.

The J gene is TRBJ2-5, the V gene TRBV19, with D possibly matching TRBD2 (6 bases). V was shortened by 0 bases and J by 2 bases, with 22 bases between the two germline ends. The CDR3 contains 19 residues. Germline CDR1 and CDR2: LNHDA and SQIVND (reference sequence). CDR3 bases: TGTGCCAGTAGTATAGAATGGGCCGGGGGAGATGGTGGTCAAGAGACCCAGTACTTC. Translation: CASSIEWAGGDGGQETQYF.

The table lists this clone with a count of one. The genes are TRBV2 and TRBJ2-3; D may be TRBD2 (5 bases). Trimming removed 3 bases from V and 4 bases from J, with 14 bases in between. Germline loops: CDR1 SNHLY, CDR2 FYNNEI. CDR3 size: 15 residues. This chain's CDR3 is CASSEEWERSDTQYF. CDR3 sequence (DNA): TGTGCCAGCAGTGAGGAGTGGGAGCGATCAGATACGCAGTATTTT.

The chain's CDR3 is CASSLGRRGGTDTQYF. CDR3 DNA sequence: TGTGCCAGCAGCTTAGGTCGGCGCGGGGGCACAGATACGCAGTATTTT. The V gene is TRBV7-3, the J gene TRBJ2-3, with a tentative D call TRBD2 (6 bases). Germline V gene lookup returns CDR1 SGHTA and CDR2 FQGTGA. The CDR3 covers 16 residues. With 2 bases removed from V and 1 base from J, the gap between germline ends came to 13 bases.

V usage is TRBV4-2 and J usage is TRBJ1-6, with 7 bases matching TRBD1. This CDR3 has 15 amino acids. CDR1 LGHNA and CDR2 YNFKEQ come from the germline V gene. J was trimmed by 5 bases and V by 5 bases; bases with no gene match: 6. CDR3 loop: CASSSGTADNSPLHF. In DNA, the CDR3 is TGTGCCAGCAGCTCCGGGACAGCTGATAATTCACCCCTCCACTTT.

This chain uses TRBV4-3 with TRBJ2-7, with D uncertain. Germline CDR1 and CDR2: LGHNA and YSLEER. With 1 base removed from V and 0 bases from J, the gap between germline ends came to 7 bases. The CDR3 spans 14 residues. In DNA, the CDR3 is TGCGCCAGCAGCCAAGCCTTCTCCTCCTACGAGCAGTACTTC. Its translation is CASSQAFSSYEQYF.

The chain links TRBV2 to TRBJ2-7; 8 bases fit TRBD2. The ends lost 2 bases at V and 2 bases at J; junction bases unmatched: 5. CDR3 length: 15 amino acids. Germline CDR1 reads SNHLY; CDR2 reads FYNNEI. The DNA for the CDR3 is TGTGCCAGCAGTGAACTGCTAGCGGGTGCCTACGAGCAGTACTTC. Protein sequence: CASSELLAGAYEQYF.